This TCR beta chain was obtained from a study of blood T cell repertoires in COVID-19. As for the study in general: COVID-19 samples, acute and convalescent, were from the United States, Italy and Spain. Sources were T cells, B-cell-depleted T cells, or PBMCs; the material itself was cDNA or gDNA.

Trimming pared 3 bases from V and 8 bases from J, leaving 7 bases between. This CDR3 has 11 amino acids. Seattle enrolled patients during active infection and tracked them longitudinally. In the original processing: Amplification from reference gene primers served as the basis for estimated nucleated cell counts. The data were produced by immunoSEQ multiplex PCR, yet TCRdb's version contains in-frame clones alone and is incomplete. That table furnishes V, J and clone size, whereas the DNA furnished D and trimming. The table has 200,000 to 300,000 clones, about four fifths seen once; the top ten hold 7.5%.

The V and J genes are TRBV12-3 or TRBV12-4 and TRBJ1-1, with D unclear. Sequencing was performed on peripheral blood. The sequence came from a woman aged 80 or over with COVID-19, enrolled during active disease. CDR3 DNA: TGTGCCAGCAGTTTGGAGTTGGAAGCTTTCTTT. Translated, it gives CASSLELEAFF.